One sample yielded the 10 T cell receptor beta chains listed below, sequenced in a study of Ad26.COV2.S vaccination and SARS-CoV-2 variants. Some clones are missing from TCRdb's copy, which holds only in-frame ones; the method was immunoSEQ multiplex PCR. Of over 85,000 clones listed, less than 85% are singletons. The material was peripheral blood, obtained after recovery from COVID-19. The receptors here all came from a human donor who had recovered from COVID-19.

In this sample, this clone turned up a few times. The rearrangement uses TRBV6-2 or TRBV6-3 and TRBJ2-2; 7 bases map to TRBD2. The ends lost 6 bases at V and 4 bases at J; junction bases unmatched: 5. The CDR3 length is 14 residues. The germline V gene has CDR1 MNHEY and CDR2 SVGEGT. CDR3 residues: CASSHRGSTGELFF. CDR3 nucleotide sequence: TGTGCCAGCAGCCACCGCGGGAGCACCGGGGAGCTGTTTTTT.

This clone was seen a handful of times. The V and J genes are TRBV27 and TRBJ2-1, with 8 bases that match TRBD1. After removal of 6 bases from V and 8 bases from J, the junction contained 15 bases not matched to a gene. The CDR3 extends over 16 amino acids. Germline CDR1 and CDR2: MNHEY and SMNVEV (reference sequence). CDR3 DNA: TGTGCCAGCAGCTCACTTCGGACAGGGCGCAGGGATGAGCAGTTCTTC. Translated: CASSSLRTGRRDEQFF.

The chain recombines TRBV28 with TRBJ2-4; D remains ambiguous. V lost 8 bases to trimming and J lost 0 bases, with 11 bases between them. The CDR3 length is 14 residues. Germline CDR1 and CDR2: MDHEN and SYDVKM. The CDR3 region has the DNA TGTGCCAGCTTCTCCCGACTAGCCAAAAACATTCAGTACTTC. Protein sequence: CASFSRLAKNIQYF.

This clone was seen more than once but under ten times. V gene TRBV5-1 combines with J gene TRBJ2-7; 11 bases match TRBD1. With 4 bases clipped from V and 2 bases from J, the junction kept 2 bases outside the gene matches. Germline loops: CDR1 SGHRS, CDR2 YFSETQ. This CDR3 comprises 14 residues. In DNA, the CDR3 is TGCGCCAGCAGCGGGACAGGGGGGACCTACGAGCAGTACTTC. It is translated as CASSGTGGTYEQYF.

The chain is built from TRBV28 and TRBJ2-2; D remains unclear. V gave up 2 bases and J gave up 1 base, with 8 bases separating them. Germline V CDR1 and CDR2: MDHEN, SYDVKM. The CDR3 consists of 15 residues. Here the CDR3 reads CASSLLAVNTGELFF. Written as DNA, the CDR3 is TGTGCCAGCAGTTTACTCGCGGTGAACACCGGGGAGCTGTTTTTT.

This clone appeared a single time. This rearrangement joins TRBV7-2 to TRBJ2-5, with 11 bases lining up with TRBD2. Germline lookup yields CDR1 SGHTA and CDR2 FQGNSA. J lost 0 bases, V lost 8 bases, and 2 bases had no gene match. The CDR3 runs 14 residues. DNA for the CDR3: TGTGCCAGCCATAGCGGGAGGGACCAAGAGACCCAGTACTTC. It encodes CASHSGRDQETQYF.

The CDR3 nucleotides are TGCAGCGTTGTCGGGGGTGATCGAAGTGAAGCTTTCTTT. The encoded protein is CSVVGGDRSEAFF. The gene calls are TRBV29-1 and TRBJ1-1, with a weak D call TRBD1 (5 bases). Germline CDR1 and CDR2: SQVTM and ANQGSEA. The CDR3 is made up of 13 amino acids. The V end was cut by 4 bases, the J end by 7 bases, with 16 bases between.

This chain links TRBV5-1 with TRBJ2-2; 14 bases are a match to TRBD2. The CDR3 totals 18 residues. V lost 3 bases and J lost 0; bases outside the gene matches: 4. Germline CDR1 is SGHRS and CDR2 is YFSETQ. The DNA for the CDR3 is TGCGCCAGCAGCTCTGGACTAGCGGGAGGCACGAACACCGGGGAGCTGTTTTTT. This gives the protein CASSSGLAGGTNTGELFF.

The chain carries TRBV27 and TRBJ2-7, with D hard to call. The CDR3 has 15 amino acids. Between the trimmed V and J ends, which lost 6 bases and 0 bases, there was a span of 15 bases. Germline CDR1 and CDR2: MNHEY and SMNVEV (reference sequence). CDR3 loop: CASSAEYHPSYEQYF. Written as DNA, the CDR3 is TGTGCCAGCAGCGCAGAATACCATCCCTCCTACGAGCAGTACTTC.

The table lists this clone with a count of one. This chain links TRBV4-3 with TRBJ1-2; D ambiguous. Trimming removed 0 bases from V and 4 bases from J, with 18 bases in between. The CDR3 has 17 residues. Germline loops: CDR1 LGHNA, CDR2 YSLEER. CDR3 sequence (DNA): TGCGCCAGCAGCCAAGATCAGAGTTGGAACAGCCTCTATGGCTACACCTTC. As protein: CASSQDQSWNSLYGYTF.